This T cell receptor (beta chain) was retrieved from a study of siplizumab effects on memory and regulatory T cells (dated by TCRdb to 2018 to 2020). Study-level background: The study examined how the anti-CD2 antibody siplizumab affects alloreactive T-cell subsets in allogeneic mixed lymphocyte reactions built from human PBMCs.

Worth noting for this clone: Its antigen is currently not known. No much larger clone exists at a distance of one base, and base qualities are not known.

Additional sequencing covered unstimulated subsets from a few donor pairs, namely CD8+ effector memory, CD4+ naive, CD8+ TEMRA, CD4+ memory and CD8+ naive. Sorted unstimulated T cells, along with proliferating T cells recovered from mixed lymphocyte reactions, underwent TCRbeta CDR3 sequencing. Fresh whole blood from 9 to 11 HLA-typed healthy donors was used as the source from which PBMCs were isolated. The germline V and J ends show losses of 4 bases and 6 bases respectively, and no gene match explains 2 bases of the junction. In the germline V gene (reference sequence), CDR1 corresponds to SGHKS and CDR2 to YYEKEE. The CDR3 covers 14 residues, taking in both the cysteine and the phenylalanine. Only the CDR3 part of the read is kept: 42 bases, read in frame from the first base. The full study reports these points: No functional confirmation was obtained for the suppressive function of proliferating Tregs from siplizumab cultures. Compared with memory T cells, unstimulated naive T cells appeared more diverse, and naive cells seemed to make a substantial contribution to the alloresponse. A naive or memory phenotype could not be assigned to roughly 75-97% of proliferating CD4+ or CD8+ clones. Siplizumab significantly lowered the cumulative frequency of alloreactive sequences that could be traced to unstimulated CD4+ memory T cells. Because sequences below about 10^-5 frequency were poorly captured, only a minor fraction of alloreactive clones could be mapped to unstimulated subsets. Of the alloreactive CD4+ clones that could be mapped, the Treg-derived share averaged about 70% with siplizumab compared with about 25% in control reactions.

Libraries came from the immunoSEQ multiplex PCR assay. About 10^5 TCR templates per sample were assayed on the deep sequencing platform. Genomic DNA extracted from sorted T cells was used for TCRbeta CDR3 sequencing. As for how the authors treated the data: Clonal analysis of TCRbeta CDR3 data was done in the R programming language. Unstimulated samples were compared with post-reaction CFSE-low samples to define alloreactive CD4+ and CD8+ clones. Alloreactive CD4+ clones were assigned to regulatory or non-regulatory origin by matching sequences to sorted unstimulated Treg and non-Treg repertoires. Not all clones reach the TCRdb copy of this immuneACCESS table, which keeps in-frame sequences only. Checked studies attribute under half of the gap to unresolved V genes and leave the rest unexplained. From that table come the V and J calls and clone size; the DNA was used to work out D and trimming. This sample comprises 50,000 to 70,000 clones, around 96% of them detected only once. Together, the top ten hold around 0.086% of the sample.

The origin of this receptor is a human donor in good health. Material for sequencing was naive CD8+ T cells sorted from blood. The cell subset or site label corresponds to: unstimulated naive T cells. Recombination linked TRBV5-5 to TRBJ2-2, with 11 junctional bases fitting TRBD1. The CDR3 reads CASSGQGAAGELFF. The nucleotides are TGTGCCAGCAGCGGACAGGGGGCTGCCGGGGAGCTGTTTTTT.